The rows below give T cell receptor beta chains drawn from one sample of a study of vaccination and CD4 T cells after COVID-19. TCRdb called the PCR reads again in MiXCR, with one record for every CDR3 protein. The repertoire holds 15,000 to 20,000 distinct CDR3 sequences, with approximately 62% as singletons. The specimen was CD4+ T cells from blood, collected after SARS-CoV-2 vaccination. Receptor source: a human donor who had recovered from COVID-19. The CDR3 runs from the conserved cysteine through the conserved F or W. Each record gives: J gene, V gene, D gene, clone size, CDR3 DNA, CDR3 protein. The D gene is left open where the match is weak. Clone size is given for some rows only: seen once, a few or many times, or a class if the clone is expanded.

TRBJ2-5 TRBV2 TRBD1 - TGTGCCACAAGGACAGGGGGCTTGGAGACCCAGTACTTC CATRTGGLETQYF
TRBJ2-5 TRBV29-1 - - TGCAGCGTTGAAGGGCTAGCCTTCGGGGAGACCCAGTACTTC CSVEGLAFGETQYF
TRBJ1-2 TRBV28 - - TGTGCCAGCAGTTCTGTCCGTGGCTACACCTTC CASSSVRGYTF
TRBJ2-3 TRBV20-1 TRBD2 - TGCAGTGCACTAGCGGGAGGAATGACAGATACGCAGTATTTT CSALAGGMTDTQYF
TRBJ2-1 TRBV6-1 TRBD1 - TGTGCCAGCAACGACAGGGCCAATGAGCAGTTCTTC CASNDRANEQFF
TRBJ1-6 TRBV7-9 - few TGTGCCAGCAGCCTTCAACAGGGTCGGAATTCACCCCTCCACTTT CASSLQQGRNSPLHF
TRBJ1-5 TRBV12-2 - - TGTGCAAGTCGCTTAGATCCGGGACAGGGGGAATCTCAGCCCCAGCATTTT CASRLDPGQGESQPQHF
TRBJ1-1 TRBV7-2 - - TGTGCCAGCAGCTTAGCGCTCGGGGGGACTGAAGCTTTCTTT CASSLALGGTEAFF
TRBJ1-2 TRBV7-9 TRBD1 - TGTGCCAGCAGCTTATCAGGGGGGGATGTGAATGGCTACACCTTC CASSLSGGDVNGYTF
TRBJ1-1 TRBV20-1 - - TGCAGTGCCGAAGCCGGAAGACGGGGGAAAGTCTTT CSAEAGRRGKVF
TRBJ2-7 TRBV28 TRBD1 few TGTGCCAGCAGTTTATCCGGACAGGCCTACGAGCAGTACTTC CASSLSGQAYEQYF
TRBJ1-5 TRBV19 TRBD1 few TGTGCCAGTAGTAGACGACAGGGGTTCAGCAATCAGCCCCAGCATTTT CASSRRQGFSNQPQHF
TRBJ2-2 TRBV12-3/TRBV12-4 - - TGTGCCAGCAGCTTACTGGATGGAACCACCGGGGAGCTGTTTTTT CASSLLDGTTGELFF
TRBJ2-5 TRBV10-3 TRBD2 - TGTGCCATCAGTGAGTTGGGCGGGGGGCAAGAGACCCAGTACTTC CAISELGGGQETQYF
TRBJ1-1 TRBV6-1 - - TGTGCCAGCATCTCAACCCGGAACACTGAAGCTTTCTTT CASISTRNTEAFF
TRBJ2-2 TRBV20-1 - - TGCAGTGCTAGAGATGAGACAGGCCGCGGGGAGCTGTTTTTT CSARDETGRGELFF
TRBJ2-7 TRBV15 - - TGTGCCACCAGCAATCTAACAGGGATACGGGAGCAGTACTTC CATSNLTGIREQYF
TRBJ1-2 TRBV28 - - TGTGCCAGCAGTTCAAACGGACACGGGGGCCCCGGAGGCTACACCTTC CASSSNGHGGPGGYTF
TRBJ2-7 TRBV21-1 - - TGTGCCAGCAGTCCCGGGACAGGGTCTCACGAGCAGTACTTC CASSPGTGSHEQYF
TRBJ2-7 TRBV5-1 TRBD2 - TGCGCCAGCAGCATTACAGGTGGACTAGCGGGAGACAGCTACGAGCAGTACTTC CASSITGGLAGDSYEQYF
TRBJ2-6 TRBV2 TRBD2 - TGTGCCAGCACCGCGGGACTAGCGTCTGGGGCCAACGTCCTGACTTTC CASTAGLASGANVLTF
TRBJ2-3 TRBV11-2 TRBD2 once TGTGCCAGCAGCATCGGGACTAGCGGGAGGATAGATACGCAGTATTTT CASSIGTSGRIDTQYF
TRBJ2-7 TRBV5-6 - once TGTGCCAGCAGCTTGGTAGGGACGGCCTACGAGCAGTACTTC CASSLVGTAYEQYF
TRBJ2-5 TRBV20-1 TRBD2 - TGCAGTGCTAGTGGTGTAGCGGGAGGAGGAGAGACCCAGTACTTC CSASGVAGGGETQYF
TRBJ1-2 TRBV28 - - TGTGCCAGCAAACTACAGGGCGACTATGGCTACACCTTC CASKLQGDYGYTF